The clone carrying this T cell receptor (beta chain) has just a few counts. Measured with immunoSEQ multiplex PCR; TCRdb has only the in-frame clones, and not every one. The profile covers 150,000 to 200,000 clones, with approximately 80% appearing a single time and about 11% taken by the ten largest. The CDR3 covers 11 residues. Deletions cut 6 bases from V and 11 bases from J, with 13 bases between. Germline CDR1 and CDR2: MNHEY and SVGAGI. The data stem from a study of blood T cell repertoires in COVID-19. This clonotype was sampled from a human donor in a cohort sampled during active COVID-19. The chain recombines TRBV6-5 with TRBJ1-1; D gene unclear. Sequenced: peripheral blood. The CDR3, as DNA: TGTGCCAGCAGCGAGTTTGGGAGGGCTTTCTTT. It codes for CASSEFGRAFF.